This note documents a single T cell receptor (beta chain) sequence. No antigen is known for it. This specimen belongs to a study of vaccination effects on CD4 cells after COVID-19. Background on the study: Post-vaccine specimens arrived a median 72 days past the second dose. Study-wide points: Only 1 of 255 vaccine-induced clones from healthy vaccinees cross-reacted with common cold coronaviruses.

This CDR3 has 14 residues. The V end lost 6 bases, the J end lost 3 bases, and 14 bases lay between the germline ends. CDR1 and CDR2 (germline): MGHRA, YSYEKL. This table comes from immunoSEQ multiplex PCR, and its TCRdb copy is limited to in-frame clones, with some not included. The sample records about 80,000 clones, around 77% being singletons. Pools of viral peptides were used by the ViraFEST assay to expand antigen-specific CD4+ T cells ahead of sequencing. When less than 12 days of culture had elapsed, CD4+ T cells were isolated. Each person got two doses of an mRNA SARS-CoV-2 vaccine, BNT162b2 or mRNA-1273. Every well housed two million PBMC, which grew in culture alongside about 10 IU/ml IL-2 and about 10 ug/ml peptides. On day 3 and again on day 7, half the medium was replaced with IL-2 medium.

Source: CD4+ T cells from PBMCs cultured with HCoV-OC43 spike peptides, taken after COVID-19 vaccination. Noted subset: HCoV-OC43 spike overlapping peptide pool stimulation. V usage is TRBV4-1 and J usage is TRBJ1-1; D is unresolved. The clonotype comes from a human donor who received a COVID-19 vaccine. CDR3 DNA sequence: TGCGCCAGCAGGAGAGACCGCCTCGACACTGAAGCTTTCTTT. As protein: CASRRDRLDTEAFF.